Sequencing of this T cell receptor beta chain was carried out in a study of blood T cell repertoires in COVID-19. About the study: Both acute and convalescent COVID-19 samples were obtained from the United States, Italy and Spain. T cells, B-cell-depleted T cells, or PBMCs supplied cDNA or gDNA.

The study recruited people aged roughly 18 to 100 years across 20 to 30 US areas. Cohorts were assigned according to the clinical history that participants reported. Per germline, CDR1 MDHEN and CDR2 SYDVKM. This CDR3 spans 16 amino acids. V dropped 5 bases and J dropped 3 bases, with 19 bases sitting between them. Measured with immunoSEQ multiplex PCR; TCRdb has only the in-frame clones, and not every one. Of fewer than 250,000 clones in the sample, 81% are singletons; the top ten hold around 8.9%. This clone was recorded a few times. Sequenced material: PBMCs or T cells enriched from blood (not recorded which). This clonotype was obtained from a woman aged 50 to 65 with acute COVID-19. The chain has TRBV28 and TRBJ1-2, with D perhaps matching TRBD1 (5 bases). For the CDR3, the DNA is TGTGCCAGCAGTGATAGCGGGGCCGCCGCAGACTATGGCTACACCTTC. Translated, it gives CASSDSGAAADYGYTF.